This passage covers 15 T cell receptor beta chains from one sample sequenced in a study of identical twins (dated by TCRdb to about 2016). The receptor library was made with 5' RACE. Sequenced on an Illumina HiSeq 2000. The raw public reads went through TCRdb reprocessing: fastp at Q25, MiXCR clone calling, in-frame beta chains kept. Identical CDR3 proteins give one entry, which carries the most common genes and DNA. This sample holds approximately 600,000 distinct CDR3 sequences; 7.1% were observed only once. Over 1.5% of the sample goes to the ten largest clones. This same sample was also part of a study on yellow fever vaccine responses in identical twins.

Sequencing used PBMCs. These receptors came from a woman younger than 35 in good health.

V is TRBV5-1 and J is TRBJ2-7; tentative D call: TRBD2 (6 bases). This CDR3 comprises 18 residues. Germline lookup yields CDR1 SGHRS and CDR2 YFSETQ. The V end was cut by 4 bases, the J end by 2 bases, with 25 bases between. The CDR3 DNA sequence: TGCGCCAGCAGCCCTGCGCCCTCAGCGGGCGATTCCCCCTACGAGCAGTACTTC. It is translated as CASSPAPSAGDSPYEQYF. Together with reference TRBV5-1 and TRBJ2-7, the CDR3 gives the full variable domain: KAGVTQTPRYLIKTRGQQVTLSCSPISGHRSVSWYQQTPGQGLQFLFEYFSETQRNKGNFPGRFSGRQFSNSRSEMNVSTLELGDSALYLCASSPAPSAGDSPYEQYFGPGTRLTVT.

The V gene is TRBV20-1, the J gene TRBJ2-1, with TRBD1 matching over 11 bases. This CDR3 is 15 amino acids long. The V gene end was trimmed by 4 bases and the J gene end by 5 bases; junction bases not matched to a gene: 7. Per germline, CDR1 DFQATT and CDR2 SNEGSKA (reference sequence). The CDR3: CSATTGTGGNNEQFF. In DNA form, the CDR3 reads TGCAGTGCTACCACCGGGACAGGGGGTAACAATGAGCAGTTCTTC.

The genes are TRBV3-1 and TRBJ1-1; tentative D call: TRBD1 (6 bases). Trimming took 0 bases from V and 7 from J, leaving 12 bases between them. Per the germline V gene, CDR1 is LGHDT and CDR2 is YNNKEL (reference sequence). The CDR3 covers 14 residues. CDR3: CASSQDLGGSEAFF. Here the CDR3 DNA reads TGTGCCAGCAGCCAAGATTTAGGGGGAAGTGAAGCTTTCTTT.

This chain joins TRBV7-9 and TRBJ2-5; TRBD1 is a possible D gene (6 bases). Deletions cut 5 bases from V and 5 bases from J, with 18 bases between. The CDR3 length is 15 residues. The germline CDR1 and CDR2 sequences are SEHNR and FQNEAQ (reference sequence). The chain's CDR3 is CASSATGTGVETQYF. In nucleotides, the CDR3 is TGTGCCAGCAGCGCAACAGGGACCGGGGTGGAGACCCAGTACTTC.

This clonotype was detected ten times or more. This chain connects TRBV20-1 to TRBJ1-6; D is ambiguous. Germline assignment: CDR1 DFQATT and CDR2 SNEGSKA (reference sequence). Trimming shortened V by 0 bases and J by 6 bases, and 9 bases separated the two germline ends. The CDR3 has 14 residues. CDR3 bases: TGCAGTGCTAGAGATCGGGAAGCTAATTCACCCCTCCACTTT. Protein product: CSARDREANSPLHF.

The sample holds many counts of this clonotype. The CDR3 sequence is CASSLEVGPYNEQFF. CDR3 nucleotides: TGCGCCAGCAGCTTGGAGGTAGGGCCCTACAATGAGCAGTTCTTC. The chain recombines TRBV5-1 with TRBJ2-1; D not certain. Germline V gene lookup returns CDR1 SGHRS and CDR2 YFSETQ. The V gene lost 0 bases and the J gene lost 2 bases, with 9 bases spanning the gap. CDR3 length equals 15 residues. The full variable domain, in which reference TRBV5-1 and TRBJ2-1 provide the parts outside the CDR3, is KAGVTQTPRYLIKTRGQQVTLSCSPISGHRSVSWYQQTPGQGLQFLFEYFSETQRNKGNFPGRFSGRQFSNSRSEMNVSTLELGDSALYLCASSLEVGPYNEQFFGPGTRLTVL.

Only a few counts were recorded for this clonotype. The chain has TRBV7-9 and TRBJ2-7; weak D call: TRBD1 (6 bases). Trimming removed 4 bases from V and 3 bases from J, with 19 bases in between. Germline CDR1 and CDR2: SEHNR and FQNEAQ (reference sequence). The CDR3 spans 16 residues. CDR3 coding DNA: TGTGCCAGCAGCTCGGCCTCAGGGCAGGGGAACTACGAGCAGTACTTC. Its protein product is CASSSASGQGNYEQYF.

This clonotype was observed a handful of times. This chain connects TRBV3-1 to TRBJ2-7, with a possible D match to TRBD2 (5 bases). The V gene's germline CDR1 is LGHDT and CDR2 YNNKEL (reference sequence). The CDR3 runs 14 residues. V was clipped by 2 bases and J by 2 bases, with 10 bases between them. The CDR3 bases are TGTGCCAGCAGCCAAAACCCGGGGACCTACGAGCAGTACTTC. Translating it yields CASSQNPGTYEQYF.

The chain combines TRBV10-3 with TRBJ2-3, with 7 bases lining up with TRBD1. Germline V CDR1 and CDR2: ENHRY, SYGVKD. The CDR3 is made up of 14 amino acids. The V and J ends lost 6 bases and 4 bases, in that order; junction bases with no gene match: 7. For the CDR3, the DNA is TGTGCCATCAGCACTGACAGGGTTTCAGATACGCAGTATTTT. This sequence encodes CAISTDRVSDTQYF.

The chain links TRBV7-9 to TRBJ2-1; 10 bases line up with TRBD2. V shed 3 bases and J 6 bases; nucleotides not matched to a gene: 5. This CDR3 contains 15 residues. The germline gives CDR1 SEHNR, CDR2 FQNEAQ (reference sequence). This chain's CDR3 is CASSFTSGNLNEQFF. CDR3 in DNA: TGTGCCAGCAGCTTCACTAGCGGGAACCTCAATGAGCAGTTCTTC.

This clonotype came up many times. This chain uses TRBV27 with TRBJ2-3, with TRBD1 matching 7 bases. Trimming at V came to 5 bases and at J to 7 bases, leaving 12 bases not matched to a gene. CDR3 size: 15 residues. CDR1 MNHEY and CDR2 SMNVEV come from the germline V gene (reference sequence). CDR3 coding DNA: TGTGCCAGCAGTCCTGGGACAGAGATTGTCTATACGCAGTATTTT. This sequence encodes CASSPGTEIVYTQYF.

The chain links TRBV19 to TRBJ2-2; a possible D gene is TRBD2 (6 bases). V gave up 10 bases and J gave up 6 bases, with 9 bases separating them. The CDR3 covers 11 residues. CDR1 is LNHDA, CDR2 SQIVND, per germline (reference sequence). In DNA form, the CDR3 reads TGTGCCACCGGGGGTCCCGGGGAGCTGTTTTTT. Translation gives CATGGPGELFF.

This clonotype was seen many times. This chain uses TRBV12-3 or TRBV12-4 with TRBJ1-2; D perhaps matches TRBD1 (6 bases). This CDR3 has 14 residues. Between the trimmed V and J ends, which lost 3 bases and 5 bases, there was a span of 13 bases. CDR3 nucleotide sequence: TGTGCCAGCAGTTTTTTGGGGGCCGTTTATGGCTACACCTTC. The encoded protein is CASSFLGAVYGYTF.

Ten or more counts support this clonotype. The V gene is TRBV29-1, the J gene TRBJ2-1; D could derive from TRBD1 or TRBD2 (5 bases each). Trimming left V 1 base short and J 4 bases short, with 14 bases between. The germline gives CDR1 SQVTM, CDR2 ANQGSEA. The CDR3 extends over 15 amino acids. This CDR3 reads CSVEGLRGGYNEQFF. DNA for the CDR3: TGCAGCGTTGAAGGACTTCGGGGCGGGTACAATGAGCAGTTCTTC.

This clonotype has only a few counts. The chain has TRBV2 and TRBJ2-7, with 8 positions matching TRBD2. Germline-derived CDR1 and CDR2 are SNHLY and FYNNEI. The CDR3 consists of 15 residues. With V trimmed by 4 bases and J by 6 bases, 11 bases remained unmatched. CDR3 loop: CASSAVAQRGLEQYV. Written as DNA, the CDR3 is TGTGCCAGCAGTGCTGTCGCTCAGCGGGGGCTCGAGCAGTACGTC.